Shown below are 30 T cell receptor beta chains from a single sample sequenced in a study of blood T cell repertoires in COVID-19. Here immunoSEQ multiplex PCR was the method, and the copy in TCRdb shows in-frame clones only, minus some. The sample has 470,000 or so clones; around nine tenths are singletons. Sequencing was carried out using peripheral blood. The source of these receptors is a woman in her twenties or thirties with acute or convalescent COVID-19.

The chain couples TRBV27 to TRBJ1-5; no clear D gene. Germline V gene sequence: CDR1 MNHEY, CDR2 SMNVEV (reference sequence). V was clipped by 10 bases and J by 3 bases, with 13 bases between them. The CDR3 totals 13 residues. CDR3 sequence (DNA): TGTGCCACCGCGGTACTTTACAATCAGCCCCAGCATTTT. This gives the protein CATAVLYNQPQHF.

The chain uses TRBV11-2 and TRBJ2-3; D possibly corresponds to TRBD2 (5 bases). Deletions cut 1 base from V and 2 bases from J, with 10 bases between. Germline V gene lookup returns CDR1 SGHAT and CDR2 FQNNGV. The CDR3 covers 15 residues. CDR3 amino acids: CASSLAAGPTDTQYF. As DNA, the CDR3 is TGTGCCAGCAGCTTAGCGGCGGGCCCCACAGATACGCAGTATTTT.

The V gene is TRBV2, the J gene TRBJ2-2, with D hard to call. The CDR3 covers 12 residues. Germline CDR1 and CDR2: SNHLY and FYNNEI. Between the trimmed V and J ends, which lost 3 bases and 7 bases, there was a span of 6 bases. The CDR3, as DNA: TGTGCCAGCAGTGACCACGGCGGGGAGCTGTTTTTT. Protein product: CASSDHGGELFF.

The V and J genes are TRBV21-1 and TRBJ1-2; the table's D call of TRBD1 was not tested on the DNA. TRBV21-1 is marked as a pseudogene. The CDR3 is made up of 20 amino acids. The DNA for the CDR3 is TGTGCCAGCAGCAAAATGGGAGAGCATTGGACAGGCATTAGGACCCATGGCTACACCTTC. Its protein is CASSKMGEHWTGIRTHGYTF.

V gene TRBV11-2 combines with J gene TRBJ1-3; D unresolved. Germline assignment: CDR1 SGHAT and CDR2 FQNNGV. V lost 4 bases and J 7 bases, leaving 11 bases between the germline ends. The CDR3 extends over 13 amino acids. The CDR3 loop is CASSSKTFNTIYF. The DNA for the CDR3 is TGTGCCAGCAGCTCCAAAACTTTCAACACCATATATTTT.

The rearrangement joins TRBV6-5 to TRBJ1-2; no firm D call. The germline V and J ends were trimmed by 7 bases and 7 bases, with 7 bases remaining between them. Germline V gene data show CDR1 as MNHEY and CDR2 as SVGAGI. The CDR3 has 10 amino acids. CDR3 sequence reads: CASNRGGYTF. CDR3 in DNA: TGTGCCAGCAACCGGGGTGGCTACACCTTC.

The chain employs TRBV5-4 and TRBJ1-1, with 9 nucleotides matching TRBD1. The CDR3 totals 13 residues. CDR1 SGHNT and CDR2 YYREEE come from the germline V gene (reference sequence). Trimming removed 3 bases from V and 8 bases from J; junction bases left unmatched: 5. The DNA for the CDR3 is TGTGCCAGCAGCTCAGTGGGACAGGGCGAAGCTTTCTTT. Translating it yields CASSSVGQGEAFF.

The gene calls are TRBV9 and TRBJ2-1, with D possibly TRBD2 on 6 matching bases. V dropped 4 bases and J dropped 0 bases, with 11 bases sitting between them. CDR1 is SGDLS and CDR2 is YYNGEE in the germline V gene. The length of the CDR3 is 15 residues. The DNA for the CDR3 is TGTGCCAGCAGCCCCCGGGGGAGCTCCTACAATGAGCAGTTCTTC. This encodes CASSPRGSSYNEQFF.

This chain joins TRBV4-1 and TRBJ1-5, with 9 bases fitting TRBD1. The CDR3 has 16 residues. The ends lost 0 bases at V and 7 bases at J; junction bases unmatched: 7. Germline values: CDR1 MGHRA, CDR2 YSYEKL. DNA for the CDR3: TGCGCCAGCAGCCAAGAGTGGACAGGGGACTACCAGCCCCAGCATTTT. Encoded protein: CASSQEWTGDYQPQHF.

The chain carries TRBV28 and TRBJ1-2, with a possible D match to TRBD1 (5 bases). Trimming took 7 bases from V and 7 from J, leaving 19 bases between them. This CDR3 region has 14 residues. Per the germline V gene, CDR1 is MDHEN and CDR2 is SYDVKM. The DNA for the CDR3 is TGTGCCAGCACCCCACCGTGGGGGGGACGTGGCTACACCTTC. This gives the protein CASTPPWGGRGYTF.

This sequence joins TRBV5-4 and TRBJ1-2, with a weak D call TRBD1 (5 bases). The CDR3 is 14 amino acids. V lost 3 bases, J lost 2 bases, and 11 bases lay in between. CDR1 is SGHNT and CDR2 is YYREEE in the germline V gene (reference sequence). This CDR3 is CASSYDRANYGYTF. The DNA for the CDR3 is TGTGCCAGCAGCTACGACAGAGCCAACTATGGCTACACCTTC.

The genes are TRBV28 and TRBJ2-3; 11 nucleotides align to TRBD2. The ends lost 5 bases at V and 0 bases at J; junction bases unmatched: 4. Germline CDR1 is MDHEN and CDR2 is SYDVKM. This CDR3 spans 16 amino acids. DNA for the CDR3: TGTGCCAGCAGTAGTAGCGGGGGGGCTAGCACAGATACGCAGTATTTT. This sequence encodes CASSSSGGASTDTQYF. The whole variable domain, remainder taken from reference TRBV28 and TRBJ2-3, is DVKVTQSSRYLVKRTGEKVFLECVQDMDHENMFWYRQDPGLGLRLIYFSYDVKMKEKGDIPEGYSVSREKKERFSLILESASTNQTSMYLCASSSSGGASTDTQYFGPGTRLTVL.

J is TRBJ1-1 and V is TRBV10-3; no reliable D call. V gave up 6 bases and J gave up 5 bases, with 10 bases separating them. Germline CDR1 reads ENHRY; CDR2 reads SYGVKD. CDR3 length: 12 residues. The CDR3 loop is CAISPGRTEAFF. The DNA for the CDR3 is TGTGCCATCAGCCCCGGGAGGACTGAAGCTTTCTTT.

A few counts support this clone. This chain joins TRBV4-2 and TRBJ2-1; D possibly corresponds to TRBD2 (6 bases). Germline V gene data show CDR1 as LGHNA and CDR2 as YNFKEQ. Trimming took 4 bases from V and 3 from J, leaving 19 bases between them. The CDR3 covers 17 residues. The CDR3 sequence: CASSLNPTSPYYNEQFF. CDR3 sequence (DNA): TGTGCCAGCAGCCTTAACCCAACTAGCCCCTACTACAATGAGCAGTTCTTC.

The chain has TRBV9 and TRBJ2-6; D uncertain. Germline CDR1 and CDR2: SGDLS and YYNGEE. This CDR3 has 15 amino acids. Trimming left V 4 bases short and J 4 bases short, with 12 bases between. The CDR3 loop is CASSPSVAGANVLTF. For the CDR3, the DNA is TGTGCCAGCAGCCCATCGGTTGCCGGGGCCAACGTCCTGACTTTC.

The gene calls are TRBV2 and TRBJ1-2, with 12 bases aligning to TRBD1. The germline CDR1 and CDR2 sequences are SNHLY and FYNNEI. This CDR3 contains 16 residues. The V gene end was trimmed by 6 bases and the J gene end by 5 bases; junction bases not matched to a gene: 10. The DNA for the CDR3 is TGTGCCAGCAGCGCCGAAGGGACAGGGGGCGGGTATGGCTACACCTTC. Protein: CASSAEGTGGGYGYTF.

The chain links TRBV6-2 or TRBV6-3 to TRBJ2-7; 11 bases are a match to TRBD1. This CDR3 is built from 16 residues. Trimming cost V 6 bases and J 3 bases; bases outside gene matches: 10. CDR1 and CDR2 from the germline V gene are MNHEY and SVGEGT. CDR3 sequence reads: CASSGQGAAGSYEQYF. The CDR3 DNA sequence: TGTGCCAGCAGCGGACAGGGGGCGGCTGGCAGCTACGAGCAGTACTTC.

CDR3 DNA: TGTGCCAGCAGCATTAATAGAGGTGAAAAACTGTTTTTT. Amino acid sequence: CASSINRGEKLFF. The chain employs TRBV3-1 (or the pseudogene TRBV3-2) and TRBJ1-4; unclear D gene. V dropped 5 bases and J dropped 7 bases, with 11 bases sitting between them. Germline CDR1 reads LGHDT; CDR2 reads YNNKEL (reference sequence). CDR3 length: 13 amino acids.

The CDR3 protein is CASSPPVGTSGGRETQYF. The CDR3 nucleotides are TGTGCCAGCTCACCACCGGTCGGGACTAGCGGGGGAAGAGAGACCCAGTACTTC. The rearrangement links TRBV18 to TRBJ2-5; 14 bases are shared with TRBD2. The CDR3 has 18 residues. Germline CDR1 reads KGHSH; CDR2 reads LQKENI. V lost 0 bases to trimming and J lost 4 bases; unmatched junction nucleotides: 7.

This chain connects TRBV13 to TRBJ1-1; 7 bases match TRBD1. The CDR3 is made up of 18 amino acids. With 3 bases clipped from V and 2 bases from J, the junction kept 15 bases outside the gene matches. Germline CDR1 and CDR2: PRHDT and FYEKMQ (reference sequence). In nucleotides, the CDR3 is TGTGCCAGCAGCTTCGATGCGAGGGGGCCCGGGGTAAACACTGAAGCTTTCTTT. Protein: CASSFDARGPGVNTEAFF. The full variable domain, in which reference TRBV13 and TRBJ1-1 provide the parts outside the CDR3, is AAGVIQSPRHLIKEKRETATLKCYPIPRHDTVYWYQQGPGQDPQFLISFYEKMQSDKGSIPDRFSAQQFSDYHSELNMSSLELGDSALYFCASSFDARGPGVNTEAFFGQGTRLTVV.

The V gene is TRBV2, the J gene TRBJ1-1; 7 nucleotides align to TRBD1. V trimming: 9 bases; J trimming: 1 base; junction bases outside the gene matches: 5. The CDR3 has 13 amino acids. From germline, CDR1 is SNHLY and CDR2 FYNNEI. The CDR3 bases are TGTGCCAGTAGACAGGGAAGGAACACTGAAGCTTTCTTT. Residues: CASRQGRNTEAFF.

The J gene is TRBJ2-3, the V gene TRBV19; D is perhaps TRBD1 (5 bases). Per germline, CDR1 LNHDA and CDR2 SQIVND (reference sequence). Trimming cost V 4 bases and J 6 bases, with 20 bases left between them. The CDR3 runs 16 residues. DNA of the CDR3: TGTGCCAGTAGTACAGGAAGATTTCGACAGATGGATACGCAGTATTTT. Translating gives CASSTGRFRQMDTQYF. The full variable domain, with the rest looked up from reference TRBV19 and TRBJ2-3, is DGGITQSPKYLFRKEGQNVTLSCEQNLNHDAMYWYRQDPGQGLRLIYYSQIVNDFQKGDIAEGYSVSREKKESFPLTVTSAQKNPTAFYLCASSTGRFRQMDTQYFGPGTRLTVL.

V usage is TRBV6-6 and J usage is TRBJ2-4; D might be TRBD1 (5 bases). Trimming stripped 4 bases from V and 4 bases from J, with 8 bases between. The CDR3 contains 13 residues. Per germline, CDR1 MNHNY and CDR2 SVGAGI (reference sequence). CDR3 in amino acids: CASSSAGKNIQYF. CDR3 in DNA: TGTGCCAGCAGTTCCGCAGGGAAAAACATTCAGTACTTC.

This clone was detected only a few times. The genes are TRBV12-3 or TRBV12-4 and TRBJ1-1; TRBD1 agrees at 9 bases. The ends lost 5 bases at V and 8 bases at J; junction bases unmatched: 3. The CDR3 covers 12 residues. CDR3 region: CASSGQGREAFF. The DNA for the CDR3 is TGTGCCAGCAGTGGACAGGGGAGGGAAGCTTTCTTT.

The rearrangement joins TRBV3-1 (or the pseudogene TRBV3-2) to TRBJ2-3; D gene ambiguous. Germline V gives CDR1 LGHDT, CDR2 YNNKEL (reference sequence). Between the trimmed V and J ends, which lost 4 bases and 4 bases, there was a span of 15 bases. The CDR3 is 15 amino acids. In nucleotides, the CDR3 is TGTGCCAGCAGCCGATATCTAACCTCCCCAGATACGCAGTATTTT. Its translation is CASSRYLTSPDTQYF.

The J gene is TRBJ1-6, the V gene TRBV3-1 (or the pseudogene TRBV3-2), with unresolved D. Trimming stripped 1 base from V and 7 bases from J, with 5 bases between. Germline V CDR1 and CDR2: LGHDT, YNNKEL (reference sequence). The CDR3 length is 13 residues. The CDR3 sequence is CASSQVRNSPLHF. The CDR3 region has the DNA TGTGCCAGCAGCCAAGTCCGGAATTCACCCCTCCACTTT.

The rearrangement joins TRBV10-3 to TRBJ1-2; 8 positions agree with TRBD1. CDR3 size: 16 residues. Germline V CDR1 and CDR2: ENHRY, SYGVKD. V lost 4 bases to trimming and J lost 6 bases; unmatched junction nucleotides: 13. In DNA, the CDR3 is TGTGCCATCAGTGCTCGGGGGACAGGCAACGGGGATGGCTACACCTTC. This translates into CAISARGTGNGDGYTF.

The count of this clone is one. J is TRBJ2-3 and V is TRBV3-1 (or the pseudogene TRBV3-2), with D perhaps TRBD1 (6 bases). Germline CDR1 is LGHDT and CDR2 is YNNKEL (reference sequence). V shed 2 bases and J shed 4 bases, with 19 bases lying between them. The CDR3 sequence is 17 residues long. The CDR3 is CASSQHRASDSADTQYF. The CDR3 bases are TGTGCCAGCAGCCAACACAGGGCCAGCGATAGCGCAGATACGCAGTATTTT.

V gene TRBV29-1 combines with J gene TRBJ2-2, with a weak D call TRBD1 (6 bases). V was pared by 5 bases and J by 7 bases, with 14 bases between. Germline loops: CDR1 SQVTM, CDR2 ANQGSEA. The CDR3 extends over 13 amino acids. CDR3 nucleotides: TGCAGCGTTCCGACAGGATCCAGCGGGGAGCTGTTTTTT. Translation: CSVPTGSSGELFF.

The chain combines TRBV7-9 with TRBJ2-1, with a tentative D call TRBD2 (6 bases). This CDR3 is 15 amino acids long. The germline V gene has CDR1 SEHNR and CDR2 FQNEAQ (reference sequence). V was trimmed by 4 bases and J by 0 bases, leaving 10 bases between them. The CDR3 DNA reads TGTGCCAGCAGCTCAGGGACTTCCTCCTACAATGAGCAGTTCTTC. Residues: CASSSGTSSYNEQFF.